The present T cell receptor beta chain was sequenced within a study of cytomegalovirus exposure and HLA in healthy donors. The wider study: Genotyping showed 75% to 90% of fewer than 500 donors falling in the Caucasian-associated ancestry cluster. Findings and caveats of the study: Reports showed the classifier diagnosing cytomegalovirus status with high specificity and sensitivity.

Germline loops: CDR1 SGDLS, CDR2 YYNGEE. Unmatched junction bases numbered 4, after V lost 4 bases and J lost 0 bases. This CDR3 spans 15 amino acids. The PCR used 60 Vbeta and 13 Jbeta primers. Clones were sequenced by immunoSEQ multiplex PCR, and TCRdb holds only the in-frame ones, with some missing. The profile shows tens of thousands of clones, approximately 80% of them singletons. This clone was found once. As yet, its antigen is unknown. This sequence was found in a woman aged 25 to 39 in good health and CMV-seronegative. The sequenced sample consisted of PBMCs. The rearrangement joins TRBV9 to TRBJ2-5, with 9 bases fitting TRBD1. The CDR3 reads CASSPGTGYQETQYF. DNA for the CDR3: TGTGCCAGCAGCCCAGGGACAGGGTACCAAGAGACCCAGTACTTC.